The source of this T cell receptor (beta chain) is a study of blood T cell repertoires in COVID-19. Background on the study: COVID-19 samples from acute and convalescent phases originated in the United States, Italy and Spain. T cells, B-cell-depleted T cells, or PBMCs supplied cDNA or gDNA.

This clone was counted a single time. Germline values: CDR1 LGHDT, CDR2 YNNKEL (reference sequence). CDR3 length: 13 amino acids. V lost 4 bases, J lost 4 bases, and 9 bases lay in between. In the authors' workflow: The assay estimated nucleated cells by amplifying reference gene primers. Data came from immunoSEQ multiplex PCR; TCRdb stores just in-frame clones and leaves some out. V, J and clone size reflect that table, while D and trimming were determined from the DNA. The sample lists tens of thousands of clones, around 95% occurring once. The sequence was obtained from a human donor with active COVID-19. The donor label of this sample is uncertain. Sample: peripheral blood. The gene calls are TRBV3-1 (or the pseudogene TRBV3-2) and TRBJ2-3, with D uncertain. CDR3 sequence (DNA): TGTGCCAGCAGCCTCTCGAGCTCAGATACGCAGTATTTT. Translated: CASSLSSSDTQYF.